These 5 T cell receptor beta chains originate from one sample sequenced in a study of graft-versus-host responses after intestinal transplantation. Sequenced by immunoSEQ multiplex PCR; TCRdb stores in-frame clones only, minus some. The sample includes 15,000 to 20,000 clones, about two fifths of them seen just once. Responders (roughly 200,000, CFSE-labeled) were co-plated with roughly 200,000 irradiated, violet-dye-labeled stimulators. The sample in question was alloreactive CD8+ T cells from a mixed lymphocyte reaction culture, obtained before intestinal transplant. The subset: CFSE-low proliferating T cells sorted from approximately 6-day pre-transplant mixed lymphocyte reaction (GvH or HvG direction). The receptor set was obtained from a human patient who received an intestinal transplant.

A remark on this clone: The junction differs from germline at one of its ends, possibly a read error. The chain couples TRBV9 to TRBJ1-4, with D maybe TRBD1 (6 bases). Per germline, CDR1 SGDLS and CDR2 YYNGEE. The CDR3 spans 14 residues. CDR3 protein: CARSVGGRGEKLFF. The CDR3 nucleotides read TGTGCCCGCAGCGTAGGGGGGCGGGGTGAAAAACTGTTTTTT.

The V and J genes are TRBV2 and TRBJ2-2; the match to TRBD1 covers 9 bases. The CDR3 sequence is 16 residues long. CDR1 SNHLY and CDR2 FYNNEI come from the germline V gene. J was trimmed by 2 bases and V by 4 bases; bases with no gene match: 5. The CDR3 reads CASSGPTGGNTGELFF. CDR3 nucleotide sequence: TGTGCCAGCAGTGGTCCGACAGGGGGAAACACCGGGGAGCTGTTTTTT.

This clone has a handful of counts. This chain uses TRBV6-5 with TRBJ1-4, with no clear D. The germline gives CDR1 MNHEY, CDR2 SVGAGI. The V and J ends lost 0 bases and 4 bases respectively, with 9 bases between them. This CDR3 has 15 residues. The CDR3 reads CASSYSIWVNEKLFF. Written as DNA, the CDR3 is TGTGCCAGCAGTTACTCGATTTGGGTTAATGAAAAACTGTTTTTT.

The rearrangement joins TRBV5-1 to TRBJ2-7; the D is unclear. This CDR3 region has 13 residues. CDR1 and CDR2 (germline): SGHRS, YFSETQ. The germline V and J ends were trimmed by 4 bases and 5 bases, with 13 bases remaining between them. The CDR3 region has the DNA TGCGCCAGCAGCGATCAATCTTGGGACGAGCAGTACTTC. This codes for CASSDQSWDEQYF. Full variable domain (rest looked up from reference TRBV5-1 and TRBJ2-7): KAGVTQTPRYLIKTRGQQVTLSCSPISGHRSVSWYQQTPGQGLQFLFEYFSETQRNKGNFPGRFSGRQFSNSRSEMNVSTLELGDSALYLCASSDQSWDEQYFGPGTRLTVT.

V usage is TRBV9 and J usage is TRBJ2-1; D gene unclear. The CDR3 is made up of 11 amino acids. From germline, CDR1 is SGDLS and CDR2 YYNGEE. V was pared by 0 bases and J by 5 bases, with 0 bases between. The CDR3 region has the DNA TGTGCCAGCAGCGTAGACAATGAGCAGTTCTTC. Amino acid sequence: CASSVDNEQFF.